The TCR beta chain under discussion was sequenced for a study of regulatory T cells in long-lasting Graves disease. Overall study results and limits: Persistent Graves' cases showed lower TCR diversity than newly diagnosed cases. Clonotypes that were public and shared totalled fewer than 3,500 in persistent patients versus approximately 970 in new patients.

Described time point: persistent/refractory GD, antithyroid drugs over 5 years with positive TRAb. The TCR library used RNA extracted from PBMCs. Patients were from an endocrinology department in Xi'an, China. CDR3 length equals 18 residues. Germline CDR1 is MDHEN and CDR2 is SYDVKM. V trimming: 5 bases; J trimming: 2 bases; junction bases outside the gene matches: 11. iRepertoire HTBI primers and Arm-PCR of CDR3 regions built TCR beta libraries. In the study's own analysis: Detected in the samples were over 60 TRBV and 15 or so TRBJ segments. MiXCR, run by TCRdb on the multiplex PCR reads, gives a single entry per CDR3 protein. V and J calls and clone size were set by TCRdb, not the authors. The sample has a few hundred thousand distinct CDR3 sequences; approximately 25% are singletons. Many counts were recorded for this clonotype. Its antigen is unidentified.

This sample comprised peripheral blood mononuclear cells (PBMCs), obtained when the disease was refractory, from a patient treated with antithyroid drugs. V is TRBV28 and J is TRBJ2-7; the match to TRBD2 covers 14 bases. The sequence came from a woman aged 40 to 50 with Graves disease. The CDR3 sequence: CASSPRLAGGKITYEQYF. DNA of the CDR3: TGTGCCAGCAGTCCCCGACTAGCGGGAGGGAAAATAACCTACGAGCAGTACTTC.